The clone carrying this T cell receptor beta chain has only a few counts. Its antigen is currently unknown. Trimming removed 7 bases from V and 4 bases from J; junction bases left unmatched: 9. The CDR3 totals 15 residues. CDR1 and CDR2 from the germline V gene are LGHNT and FRNRAP. TCRdb itself ran the 5' RACE reads through MiXCR, one entry per CDR3 protein. The sample includes 210,000 or so distinct CDR3 sequences, around a sixth seen only once; the top ten take 35% to 50%. The data were obtained in a study of identical twins. Study-wide points: Partial confounding of zero-insertion analyses by invariant MAIT and iNKT cells was possible. Modelling underestimated the level of out-of-frame TCR alpha sharing observed in monozygotic twins.

Donors uniformly comprised healthy Caucasians. The same data also contributed to another study, on T cells expressing NK-cell markers.

This clonotype was obtained from a woman between 18 and 29 years old in good health. The rearrangement uses TRBV12-5 and TRBJ2-1; TRBD1 agrees at 8 bases. What was sequenced was CD8+ T cells sorted from blood. The CDR3 sequence is CASEPDRELYNEQFF. CDR3 sequence (DNA): TGTGCTAGTGAACCGGACAGGGAGCTATACAATGAGCAGTTCTTC.